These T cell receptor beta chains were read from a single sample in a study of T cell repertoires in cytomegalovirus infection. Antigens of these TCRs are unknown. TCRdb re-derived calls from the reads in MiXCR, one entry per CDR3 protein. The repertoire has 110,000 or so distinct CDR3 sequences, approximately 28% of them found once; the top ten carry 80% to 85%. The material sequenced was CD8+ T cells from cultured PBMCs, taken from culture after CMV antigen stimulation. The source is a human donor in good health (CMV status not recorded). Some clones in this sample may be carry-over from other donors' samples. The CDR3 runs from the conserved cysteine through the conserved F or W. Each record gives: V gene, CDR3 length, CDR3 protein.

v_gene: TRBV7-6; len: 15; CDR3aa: CASSLLSPSTDTQYF
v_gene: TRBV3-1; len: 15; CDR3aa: CASSQDYRADYGYTF
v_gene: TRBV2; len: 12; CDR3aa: CASSHRSYGYTF
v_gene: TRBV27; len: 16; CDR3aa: CASSLQGAEEGTEAFF
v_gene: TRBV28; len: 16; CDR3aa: CASSHPWDTRNTEAFF
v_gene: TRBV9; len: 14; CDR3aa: CASSHTGTAYGYTF
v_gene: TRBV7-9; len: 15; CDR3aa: CASSPGQGGLYEQYF
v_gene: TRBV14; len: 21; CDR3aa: CASSPDRLAVWDPTGANVLTF
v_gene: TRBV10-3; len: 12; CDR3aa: CAIRDISYEQYF
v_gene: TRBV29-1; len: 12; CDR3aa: CSVEDSGPEQFF
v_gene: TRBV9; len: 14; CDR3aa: CASSPAGVDYEQYF
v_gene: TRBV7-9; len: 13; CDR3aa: CASSLGTGAEAFF
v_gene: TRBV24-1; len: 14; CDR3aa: CATSDLGPDNEQFF
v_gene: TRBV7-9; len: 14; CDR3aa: CASASGGVENEQFF
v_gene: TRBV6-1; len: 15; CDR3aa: CASSEGTSGSYEQYF
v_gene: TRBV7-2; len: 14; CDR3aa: CASSLRDSQETQYF
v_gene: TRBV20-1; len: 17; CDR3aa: CSARVEAGALGADTQYF
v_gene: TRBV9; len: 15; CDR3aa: CASSVTGTSGETQYF
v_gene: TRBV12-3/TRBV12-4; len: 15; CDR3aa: CASSSVQGGADTQYF
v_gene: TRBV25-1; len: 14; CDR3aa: CASSSLTGVQPQHF
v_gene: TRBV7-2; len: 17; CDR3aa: CASSLFGWDSDYNEQFF
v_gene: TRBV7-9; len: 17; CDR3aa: CASSSTRDSGGTDTQYF
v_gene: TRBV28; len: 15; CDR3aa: CASSLGQGIAGELFF
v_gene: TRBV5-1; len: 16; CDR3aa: CASSFQDRLTNYGYTF
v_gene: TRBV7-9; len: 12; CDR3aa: CASSTSYTEAFF
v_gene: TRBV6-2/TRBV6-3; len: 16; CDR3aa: CASSNGYAANTGELFF
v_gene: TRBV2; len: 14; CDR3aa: CASSGGLADNEQFF
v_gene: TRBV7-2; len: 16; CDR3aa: CASSLGGVEAKNIQYF
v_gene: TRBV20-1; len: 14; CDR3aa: CSARDRTVLYEQYF
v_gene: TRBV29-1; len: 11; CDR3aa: CSVEGQGLQYF
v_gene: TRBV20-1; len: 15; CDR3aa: CSARILGPLNTEAFF
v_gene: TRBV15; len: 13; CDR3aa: CATSALESGGYTF
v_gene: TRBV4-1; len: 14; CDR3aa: CASSQDPGGDGYTF
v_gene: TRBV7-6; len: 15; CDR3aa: CASSPLAGEGETQYF
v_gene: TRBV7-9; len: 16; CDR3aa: CASSSRQDTNTGELFF
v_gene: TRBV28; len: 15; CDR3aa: CASNRGRMTHTEAFF
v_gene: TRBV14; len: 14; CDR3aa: CASSQDFSIYGYTF
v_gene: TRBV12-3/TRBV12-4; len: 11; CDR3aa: CASSFGEQKYF
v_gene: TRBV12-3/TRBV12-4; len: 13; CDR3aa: CASSSALGNEQYF
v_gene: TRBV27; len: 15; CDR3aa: CASSLESGPYNEQFF
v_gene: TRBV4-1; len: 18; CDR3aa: CASSQGWLGAIGNQPQHF
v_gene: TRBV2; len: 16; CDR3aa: CASSEPSGGTGGELFF
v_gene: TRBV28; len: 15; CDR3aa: CASSQPLAGTDTQYF
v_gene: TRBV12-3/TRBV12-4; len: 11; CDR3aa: CASTPDGEQFF
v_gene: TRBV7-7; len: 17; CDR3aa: CASNRCSSLQYQETQYF
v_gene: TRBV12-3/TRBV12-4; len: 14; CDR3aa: CASSWGRHTDTQYF
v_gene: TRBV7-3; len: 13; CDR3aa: CASSSRDNYEQYF
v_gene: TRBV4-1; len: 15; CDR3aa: CASSQDRATAYEQYF
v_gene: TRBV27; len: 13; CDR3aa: CASRLTGNYGYTF
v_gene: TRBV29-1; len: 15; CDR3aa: CSVVKQGGVNTEAFF
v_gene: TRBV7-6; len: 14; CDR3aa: CASSFEGYQETQYF
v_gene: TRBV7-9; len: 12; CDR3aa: CASNALGITQYF
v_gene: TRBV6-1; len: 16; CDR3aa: CASSEAGTNLNTEAFF
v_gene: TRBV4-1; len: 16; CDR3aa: CASSRIPDRRSEKLFF
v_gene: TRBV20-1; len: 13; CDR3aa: CSATQGLGLEQYF
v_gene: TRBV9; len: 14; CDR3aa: CASSVAGKGYEQYF
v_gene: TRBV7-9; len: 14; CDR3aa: CASSPEGSDTEAFF